This TCR beta chain was identified in a study of blood T cell repertoires in COVID-19. Across the study: Material from acute and convalescent COVID-19 was sourced from the United States, Italy and Spain. PBMCs, B-cell-depleted T cells, or T cells provided the cDNA or gDNA that made up the material.

Germline-derived CDR1 and CDR2 are SNHLY and FYNNEI. V was cut by 7 bases and J by 4 bases, with 14 bases left in between. The CDR3 contains 14 residues. Per the authors' pipeline: It was from reference gene primer amplification that nucleated cell counts were estimated. Using immunoSEQ multiplex PCR, the repertoire was profiled, and TCRdb retains in-frame clones only, with some absent. That table is the source of V, J and clone size, and D and trimming were worked out from the DNA. Seen here are around 160,000 clones, approximately 84% observed once, and the top ten hold approximately 15%. The chain uses TRBV2 and TRBJ1-3, with D tentatively TRBD1 (5 bases). Sequenced: peripheral blood. The origin of this receptor is an elderly woman with acute or convalescent COVID-19. CDR3 region: CASILGGTGNTIYF. The CDR3 nucleotides read TGTGCCAGCATCCTCGGGGGAACGGGAAACACCATATATTTT. Complete variable domain (other parts from reference TRBV2 and TRBJ1-3): EPEVTQTPSHQVTQMGQEVILRCVPISNHLYFYWYRQILGQKVEFLVSFYNNEISEKSEIFDDQFSVERPDGSNFTLKIRSTKLEDSAMYFCASILGGTGNTIYFGEGSWLTVV.